The 30 T cell receptor beta chains presented below share a single source sample, sequenced in a study of T cells in Graves' hyperthyroidism and ophthalmopathy. Amplified regions were TCR beta CDR3 sequences from RNA transcripts. HTBI primers were employed in a first-round RT-PCR of the TCR CDR3. MiXCR, applied by TCRdb to the multiplex PCR reads, yields one record per CDR3 protein. The sample yields fewer than 500,000 distinct CDR3 sequences, approximately 15% seen once. Sequences were obtained from blood. Source of these receptors: a woman in her 30s with Graves' ophthalmopathy.

In the case of this clonotype: The DNA is omitted, as the CDR3 cannot be located on it reliably, and the CDR3 follows TCRdb's listing. The chain is built from TRBV28 and TRBJ2-1; the table names TRBD2, a call not compared with the DNA. Looked up from germline, CDR1 is MDHEN and CDR2 is SYDVKM. The CDR3 is 12 residues long, counting both termini. The CDR3 here is CASSLFGLGTFF.

The chain links TRBV10-3 to TRBJ2-5, with D tentatively TRBD2 (7 bases). Germline V gene sequence: CDR1 ENHRY, CDR2 SYGVKD. The CDR3 length is 14 residues. V lost 7 bases to trimming and J lost 5 bases, with 17 bases between them. The CDR3 nucleotides are TGTGCCATCAAGGGGGAGGGGTTGAGCGAGACCCAGTACTTC. Its translation is CAIKGEGLSETQYF.

There are many counts of this clonotype. This chain links TRBV7-9 with TRBJ2-3; 9 bases match TRBD1. CDR3 length: 17 amino acids. V was clipped by 1 base and J by 3 bases; unmatched bases: 8. CDR1 is SEHNR, CDR2 FQNEAQ, per germline (reference sequence). As DNA, the CDR3 is TGTGCCAGCAGCTTAGGGGGGCCGGGACAGGGAACAGATACGCAGTATTTT. Its protein is CASSLGGPGQGTDTQYF.

This clonotype was observed at least ten times. The chain links TRBV7-8 to TRBJ1-2; TRBD1 might be the D (5 bases). CDR1 and CDR2 (germline): SGHVS, FQNEAQ. The CDR3 has 12 residues. V was clipped by 1 base and J by 6 bases, with 6 bases between them. The CDR3: CASSLVGDGYTF. The CDR3, as DNA: TGTGCCAGCAGCTTAGTGGGGGATGGCTACACCTTC. Full variable domain (remainder filled in from reference TRBV7-8 and TRBJ1-2): GAGVSQSPRYKVAKRGQDVALRCDPISGHVSLFWYQQALGQGPEFLTYFQNEAQLDKSGLPSDRFFAERPEGSVSTLKIQRTQQEDSAVYLCASSLVGDGYTFGSGTRLTVV.

This clonotype was observed at least ten times. V is TRBV5-1 and J is TRBJ2-7, with 9 bases aligning to TRBD2. Germline V gives CDR1 SGHRS, CDR2 YFSETQ. The ends lost 4 bases at V and 2 bases at J; junction bases unmatched: 4. This CDR3 has 14 amino acids. CDR3 amino acids: CASSAGLATYEQYF. The CDR3 bases are TGCGCCAGCAGCGCGGGACTAGCTACCTACGAGCAGTACTTC.

This clonotype was observed a handful of times. The chain has TRBV7-2 and TRBJ2-3; D perhaps matches TRBD2 (7 bases). Germline CDR1 SGHTA, CDR2 FQGNSA. Trimming cost V 0 bases and J 8 bases, with 9 bases left between them. This CDR3 has 13 amino acids. The CDR3 loop reads CASSLAAGATQYF. CDR3 sequence (DNA): TGTGCCAGCAGCTTAGCGGCGGGGGCTACGCAGTATTTT.

This clonotype was seen ten or more times. The rearrangement joins TRBV30 to TRBJ1-5, with TRBD1 matching 8 bases. The CDR3 consists of 14 residues. The V gene end was trimmed by 0 bases and the J gene end by 7 bases; junction bases not matched to a gene: 5. The germline CDR1 and CDR2 sequences are GTSNPN and SVGIG (reference sequence). This CDR3 reads CAWSVRSGGQPQHF. The CDR3 nucleotides are TGTGCCTGGAGTGTTAGGTCAGGGGGCCAGCCCCAGCATTTT.

In this sample, this clonotype turned up many times. The genes are TRBV5-6 and TRBJ2-7; perhaps D is TRBD1 or TRBD2 (5 bases each). Deletions cut 4 bases from V and 4 bases from J, with 18 bases between. Germline CDR1 SGHDT, CDR2 YYEEEE. There are 15 residues in the CDR3. CDR3 region: CASSRWTYPGYEQYF. The DNA of the CDR3 is TGTGCCAGCAGCCGATGGACATACCCGGGGTACGAGCAGTACTTC. The full variable domain, in which reference TRBV5-6 and TRBJ2-7 provide the parts outside the CDR3, is DAGVTQSPTHLIKTRGQQVTLRCSPKSGHDTVSWYQQALGQGPQFIFQYYEEEERQRGNFPDRFSGHQFPNYSSELNVNALLLGDSALYLCASSRWTYPGYEQYFGPGTRLTVT.

This clonotype was recorded many times. J is TRBJ1-1 and V is TRBV20-1; TRBD1 agrees at 7 bases. Trimming took 3 bases from V and 3 from J; bases not matched to a gene: 4. The CDR3 loop spans 13 amino acids. Germline CDR1 reads DFQATT; CDR2 reads SNEGSKA (reference sequence). In DNA form, the CDR3 reads TGCAGTGCTAGCGGGGGACAGCACACTGAAGCTTTCTTT. Protein sequence: CSASGGQHTEAFF.

V usage is TRBV6-5 and J usage is TRBJ1-1; D is uncertain. Germline V gene sequence: CDR1 MNHEY, CDR2 SVGAGI. The CDR3 contains 14 residues. V lost 4 bases, J lost 4 bases, and 13 bases lay in between. The CDR3 region is CASSFTRSGTEAFF. The DNA for the CDR3 is TGTGCCAGCAGTTTTACCCGGTCAGGCACTGAAGCTTTCTTT.

This clonotype occurred many times. The J gene is TRBJ1-1, the V gene TRBV28, with D tentatively TRBD1 (6 bases). Between the trimmed V and J ends, which lost 6 bases and 0 bases, there was a span of 14 bases. The CDR3 runs to 15 residues. Germline values: CDR1 MDHEN, CDR2 SYDVKM. CDR3: CASSDLGTLNTEAFF. The DNA of the CDR3 is TGTGCCAGCAGCGACCTCGGGACATTGAACACTGAAGCTTTCTTT.

This clonotype was seen at least ten times. One junction end does not reproduce the germline sequence, and a read error may be involved. In DNA form, the CDR3 reads TGTGCCAGCAGTTTAGCGGGGGGTTCTGGAAACACCATATATTTT. Translating it yields CASSLAGGSGNTIYF. This chain connects TRBV7-2 to TRBJ1-3; perhaps TRBD1 as D (5 bases). This CDR3 comprises 15 residues. The germline CDR1 and CDR2 sequences are SGHTA and FQGNSA.

This clonotype came up many times. The chain employs TRBV2 and TRBJ2-3, with unresolved D. The CDR3 consists of 14 residues. Germline V gene lookup returns CDR1 SNHLY and CDR2 FYNNEI. The V end lost 3 bases, the J end lost 2 bases, and 9 bases lay between the germline ends. CDR3 bases: TGTGCCAGCAGTGACGGGTCTTACACAGATACGCAGTATTTT. Its translation: CASSDGSYTDTQYF.

This clonotype came up many times. This rearrangement joins TRBV3-1 to TRBJ2-5; the match to TRBD2 covers 12 bases. The V segment lost 6 bases and the J segment 4 bases; nucleotides outside the gene matches: 6. The CDR3 is made up of 15 amino acids. Germline V gene lookup returns CDR1 LGHDT and CDR2 YNNKEL (reference sequence). The CDR3 sequence: CASSLLAGGPETQYF. In DNA form, the CDR3 reads TGTGCCAGCAGTCTCCTAGCGGGGGGGCCAGAGACCCAGTACTTC.

Ten or more counts support this clonotype. This chain joins TRBV9 and TRBJ2-1; the match to TRBD2 covers 11 bases. Germline CDR1 and CDR2: SGDLS and YYNGEE. This CDR3 contains 15 residues. The junction had 7 bases not matched to a gene; V was cut back by 4 bases and J by 7 bases. The chain's CDR3 is CASSLKLAGENEQFF. The DNA of the CDR3 is TGTGCCAGCAGCTTGAAACTAGCGGGGGAAAATGAGCAGTTCTTC. Full variable domain (rest looked up from reference TRBV9 and TRBJ2-1): DSGVTQTPKHLITATGQRVTLRCSPRSGDLSVYWYQQSLDQGLQFLIQYYNGEERAKGNILERFSAQQFPDLHSELNLSSLELGDSALYFCASSLKLAGENEQFFGPGTRLTVL.

This clonotype was counted ten times or more. The genes are TRBV2 and TRBJ2-2; weak D call: TRBD1 (6 bases). Germline CDR1 and CDR2: SNHLY and FYNNEI. The length of the CDR3 is 14 residues. V lost 1 base to trimming and J lost 9 bases, with 12 bases between them. The CDR3 DNA reads as TGTGCCAGCAGTGAAGGCCTACAGGGTTGGGAGCTGTTTTTT. This translates into CASSEGLQGWELFF. The variable domain in full, completed from reference TRBV2 and TRBJ2-2, reads EPEVTQTPSHQVTQMGQEVILRCVPISNHLYFYWYRQILGQKVEFLVSFYNNEISEKSEIFDDQFSVERPDGSNFTLKIRSTKLEDSAMYFCASSEGLQGWELFFGEGSRLTVL.

This clonotype came up many times. The chain recombines TRBV2 with TRBJ2-1; the D is unclear. The germline CDR1 and CDR2 sequences are SNHLY and FYNNEI. CDR3 length: 12 residues. Trimming cost V 6 bases and J 6 bases, with 9 bases left between them. The chain's CDR3 is CASRGSVNEQFF. The CDR3 coding sequence is TGTGCCAGCAGGGGAAGTGTCAATGAGCAGTTCTTC.

Many counts were recorded for this clonotype. The chain combines TRBV7-9 with TRBJ2-7, with 9 bases lining up with TRBD1. With V trimmed by 6 bases and J by 3 bases, 6 bases remained unmatched. The CDR3 runs 14 residues. Per germline, CDR1 SEHNR and CDR2 FQNEAQ (reference sequence). The CDR3 coding sequence is TGTGCCAGCAGGCGCGGACAGGGGAGCTACGAGCAGTACTTC. Its protein is CASRRGQGSYEQYF.

This clonotype was seen ten or more times. This rearrangement joins TRBV28 to TRBJ1-4; 7 bases align to TRBD1. Germline V gene sequence: CDR1 MDHEN, CDR2 SYDVKM. Losses at the gene ends were 7 bases for V and 8 bases for J; bases not matched to a gene: 10. The length of the CDR3 is 14 residues. The CDR3 region has the DNA TGTGCCAGCACCGCGGTGACAGGGATAGAAAAACTGTTTTTT. This codes for CASTAVTGIEKLFF.

The chain is built from TRBV5-6 and TRBJ1-4; no reliable D call. The CDR3 extends over 16 amino acids. Trimming stripped 4 bases from V and 3 bases from J, with 16 bases between. The germline V gene encodes CDR1 SGHDT and CDR2 YYEEEE. CDR3 bases: TGTGCCAGCAGCGAAAGACTGACAATTCCTAATGAAAAACTGTTTTTT. This gives the protein CASSERLTIPNEKLFF.

This clonotype was observed a handful of times. The rearrangement joins TRBV9 to TRBJ1-1; D ambiguous. The CDR3 loop spans 13 amino acids. Trimming cost V 0 bases and J 3 bases, with 6 bases left between them. Germline CDR1 reads SGDLS; CDR2 reads YYNGEE. The CDR3 region is CASSVGGHTEAFF. CDR3 nucleotide sequence: TGTGCCAGCAGCGTAGGCGGCCACACTGAAGCTTTCTTT. Together with reference TRBV9 and TRBJ1-1, the CDR3 gives the full variable domain: DSGVTQTPKHLITATGQRVTLRCSPRSGDLSVYWYQQSLDQGLQFLIQYYNGEERAKGNILERFSAQQFPDLHSELNLSSLELGDSALYFCASSVGGHTEAFFGQGTRLTVV.

As regards this clonotype: A much larger clone lies a single base off, so this may be a read error. The chain has TRBV2 and TRBJ1-6; no reliable D call. CDR1 and CDR2 (germline): SNHLY, FYNNEI. The CDR3 extends over 14 amino acids. The CDR3 bases are TGTGCCAGCTGGTCGGGTGGGGTCGGGTCACCCCTCTACTTT. It codes for CASWSGGVGSPLYF.

V is TRBV6-4 and J is TRBJ2-2, with 9 bases that match TRBD2. This CDR3 has 17 amino acids. Unmatched junction bases numbered 6, after V lost 4 bases and J lost 0 bases. Germline V lookup: CDR1 MRHNA, CDR2 SNTAGT. For the CDR3, the DNA is TGTGCCAGCAGTGTGGTAGCGGGGGTCGCGAACACCGGGGAGCTGTTTTTT. Encoded protein: CASSVVAGVANTGELFF.

This clonotype was detected many times. V is TRBV28 and J is TRBJ1-6, with D perhaps matching TRBD1 (5 bases). Looked up from germline, CDR1 is MDHEN and CDR2 is SYDVKM. Trimming pared 7 bases from V and 7 bases from J, leaving 8 bases between. CDR3 length equals 12 residues. CDR3 loop: CASIEGNSPLHF. As DNA, the CDR3 is TGTGCCAGCATCGAGGGGAATTCACCCCTCCACTTT.

The rearrangement uses TRBV5-1 and TRBJ2-3, with D possibly called TRBD1 or TRBD2 (5 bases each). The CDR3 has 15 amino acids. Germline V gene lookup returns CDR1 SGHRS and CDR2 YFSETQ. V was pared by 3 bases and J by 1 base, with 12 bases between. The CDR3 loop is CASSSGRIGTDTQYF. For the CDR3, the DNA is TGCGCCAGCAGCTCGGGACGGATTGGCACAGATACGCAGTATTTT.

This clonotype was seen at least ten times. The chain joins TRBV3-1 to TRBJ1-1; unclear D gene. CDR3 length: 14 residues. Germline V gene sequence: CDR1 LGHDT, CDR2 YNNKEL (reference sequence). The V gene lost 1 base and the J gene lost 1 base, with 7 bases spanning the gap. The CDR3 nucleotides are TGTGCCAGCAGCCAAGGGACGGGGAACACTGAAGCTTTCTTT. This encodes CASSQGTGNTEAFF. Using reference TRBV3-1 and TRBJ1-1 for the parts outside the CDR3, the full variable domain is DTAVSQTPKYLVTQMGNDKSIKCEQNLGHDTMYWYKQDSKKFLKIMFSYNNKELIINETVPNRFSPKSPDKAHLNLHINSLELGDSAVYFCASSQGTGNTEAFFGQGTRLTVV.

The chain has TRBV6-5 and TRBJ2-7, with D perhaps matching TRBD1 (5 bases). Trimming removed 2 bases at V and 0 bases at J, with 14 bases between. CDR1 is MNHEY and CDR2 is SVGAGI in the germline V gene. The length of the CDR3 is 16 residues. Here the CDR3 DNA reads TGTGCCAGCAGTTACCGGACACCCCCAGGCTCCTACGAGCAGTACTTC. It translates to CASSYRTPPGSYEQYF.

The sample holds many counts of this clonotype. This chain connects TRBV7-2 to TRBJ2-1; TRBD2 matches 8 bases. V shed 5 bases and J 2 bases; nucleotides not matched to a gene: 2. Per germline, CDR1 SGHTA and CDR2 FQGNSA. This CDR3 is 14 amino acids long. Here the CDR3 DNA reads TGTGCCAGCAGCCAGCGGGGGCCCTACAATGAGCAGTTCTTC. This encodes CASSQRGPYNEQFF.

This clonotype came up many times. The CDR3 coding sequence is TGTGCCAGCAGACGAGACAGGGCTTCACCCCTCCACTTT. Amino acid sequence: CASRRDRASPLHF. The chain is built from TRBV12-3 or TRBV12-4 and TRBJ1-6; 7 nucleotides agree with TRBD1. This CDR3 spans 13 amino acids. V lost 6 bases and J lost 9; bases outside the gene matches: 5.

This clonotype has a count of ten or more. The CDR3 DNA reads as TGTGCCAGCAGAGCTAACCCCGGGGGACTGAACACTGAAGCTTTCTTT. It yields the protein CASRANPGGLNTEAFF. V gene TRBV6-1 combines with J gene TRBJ1-1, with a possible D match to TRBD1 (5 bases). With 6 bases removed from V and 0 bases from J, the gap between germline ends came to 17 bases. CDR1 and CDR2 (germline): MNHNS, SASEGT. This CDR3 has 16 amino acids.